This TCR beta chain is drawn from a study of OX40 agonist ivuxolimab in advanced cancers. The CDR3 length is 16 residues. Losses at the gene ends were 1 base for V and 0 bases for J; bases not matched to a gene: 6. Germline lookup yields CDR1 MGHRA and CDR2 YSYEKL. Using immunoSEQ multiplex PCR, the repertoire was profiled, and TCRdb retains in-frame clones only, with some absent. The repertoire holds approximately 19,000 clones, less than 85% seen once, with approximately 45% in the top ten. The sample consisted of CD4+ or CD8+ T cells sorted from blood, taken in a trial of the OX40 agonist ivuxolimab. This sequence originates from an adult with an advanced solid tumor such as melanoma, head and neck, liver or kidney cancer. The rearrangement uses TRBV4-1 and TRBJ2-7; 7 positions agree with TRBD2. The CDR3 bases are TGCGCCAGCAGCCAAGGATCGGGAGGCAGCTCCTACGAGCAGTACTTC. Translated, it gives CASSQGSGGSSYEQYF.